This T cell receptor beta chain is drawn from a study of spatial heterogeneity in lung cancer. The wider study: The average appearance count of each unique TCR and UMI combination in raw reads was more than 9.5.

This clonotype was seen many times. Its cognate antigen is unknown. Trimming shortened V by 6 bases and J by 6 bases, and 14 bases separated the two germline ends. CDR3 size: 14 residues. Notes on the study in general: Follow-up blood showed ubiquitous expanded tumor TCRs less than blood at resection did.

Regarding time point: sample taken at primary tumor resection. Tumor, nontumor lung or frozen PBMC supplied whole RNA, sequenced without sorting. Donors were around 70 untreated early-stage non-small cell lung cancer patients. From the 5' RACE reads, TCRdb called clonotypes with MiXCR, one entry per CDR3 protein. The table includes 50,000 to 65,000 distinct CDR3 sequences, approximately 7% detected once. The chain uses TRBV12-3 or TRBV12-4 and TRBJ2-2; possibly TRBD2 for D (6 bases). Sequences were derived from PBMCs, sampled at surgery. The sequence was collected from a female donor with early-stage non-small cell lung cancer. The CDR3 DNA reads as TGTGCCAGCAGGCCTCCTCTAGCGCCCGGGGAGCTGTTTTTT. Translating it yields CASRPPLAPGELFF.